These 25 T cell receptor beta chains originate from one sample sequenced in a study of tissue T cells after allogeneic stem cell transplantation. The time point denotes: mouse harvest day 7 after allogeneic transplant. The graft held 10^6 splenic CD5+ T cells and 10^7 T-cell-depleted bone marrow cells. Sequenced by immunoSEQ multiplex PCR; TCRdb stores in-frame clones only, minus some. The sample gives about 5,000 clones, more than 40% of which show up once; roughly 5% is in the top ten. The sequenced sample was gut tissue. These receptors came from a female BALB/c mouse given C57BL/6 T cells with graft-versus-host disease after an allogeneic hematopoietic cell transplant.

A remark on this clone: The gene names here belong to mouse. The sequence runs out 1 residue before the end of the CDR3; the remainder is reconstructed from the germline J gene. This chain connects TRBV13-3 to TRBJ1-1; possible D gene TRBD1, 6 bases. The CDR3 totals 14 residues. The germline V gene has CDR1 NNHDY and CDR2 SYVADS. V was cut by 2 bases and J by 1 base, with 9 bases left in between. The covered CDR3 bases are TGTGCCAGCAGTGAGGGCAGGGGGAACACAGAAGTCTTC. It encodes CASSEGRGNTEVF. The whole CDR3 reads CASSEGRGNTEVFF.

To note about this clone: The genes and germline here are from mouse. Coverage ceases 1 residue before the CDR3 finishes, and the germline J gene fills in the end. The chain employs TRBV13-2 and TRBJ2-5; tentative D call: TRBD2 (6 bases). V was trimmed by 0 bases and J by 5 bases, leaving 13 bases between them. The CDR3 runs 15 residues. Germline V gives CDR1 NNHNN, CDR2 SYGAGS (reference sequence). The CDR3 DNA, read in part, is TGTGCCAGCGGTGATGCATGGGGGAGGGGAGACACCCAGTAC. Protein: CASGDAWGRGDTQY. The full CDR3 protein is CASGDAWGRGDTQYF.

Concerning this clone itself: Genes here carry mouse names. The read is 1 residue too short to cover the CDR3 end, so that end is filled in from the germline J gene. The rearrangement uses TRBV23 and TRBJ1-3; TRBD1 was called by the table and not checked on the DNA. Per germline, CDR1 KGHTA and CDR2 FQNQQP. The CDR3 extends over 14 amino acids. The sequenced part of the CDR3 DNA is TGCTCCAGCAGTCGCAGTAATTCTGGAAATACGCTCTAT. Protein: CSSSRSNSGNTLY. The whole CDR3 sequence is CSSSRSNSGNTLYF. Combining the CDR3 with reference TRBV23 and TRBJ1-3 gives the whole variable domain DAAVTQKPRYLIKMKGQEAEMKCIPEKGHTAVFWYQQKQSKELKFLIYFQNQQPLDQIDMVKERFSAVCPSSSLCSLGIRTCEAEDSALYLCSSSRSNSGNTLYFGEGSRLIVV.

Notes on this clone: The germline and genes are mouse ones. Sequencing ends 1 residue short of the CDR3 end; the germline J gene provides the rest. The chain is built from TRBV23 and TRBJ2-2; the listed D gene, TRBD2, was not tested against the DNA. CDR3 size: 17 residues. Per the germline V gene, CDR1 is KGHTA and CDR2 is FQNQQP. The CDR3 region is CSSSQSWDWGGTGQLYF. Incomplete CDR3 DNA: TGCTCCAGCAGTCAATCCTGGGACTGGGGGGGCACCGGGCAGCTCTAC.

This clone occurred a few times. Germline and genes: mouse. The read comes to an end 1 residue before the CDR3 does, leaving the germline J gene to fill in the end. The chain is built from TRBV26 and TRBJ2-3; 7 bases match TRBD2. There are 13 residues in the CDR3. V gave up 5 bases and J gave up 3 bases; unmatched junction bases: 2. Germline V CDR1 and CDR2: KGHPV, FQNQEV (reference sequence). The part of the CDR3 DNA that was read is TGTGCCAGCAGTTATGGGGGGGCAGAAACGCTGTAT. Its protein is CASSYGGAETLY. The full CDR3 protein reads CASSYGGAETLYF. Combining the CDR3 with reference TRBV26 and TRBJ2-3 gives the whole variable domain NSKVIQTPRYLVKGQGQKAKMRCIPEKGHPVVFWYQQNKNNEFKFLINFQNQEVLQQIDMTEKRFSAECPSNSPCSLEIQSSEAGDSALYLCASSYGGAETLYFGSGTRLTVL.

Notes on this clone: Gene and germline names: mouse. The read terminates 1 residue before the CDR3 end, so the remaining end is supplied by the germline J gene. The rearrangement links TRBV16 to TRBJ2-3; 9 bases align to TRBD2. J was trimmed by 3 bases and V by 6 bases; bases with no gene match: 4. Germline V gene lookup returns CDR1 SGHSA and CDR2 FRNQAP. The CDR3 spans 14 residues. Incomplete CDR3 DNA: TGTGCAAGCAGGGTGGGGGGGCTCGCAGAAACGCTGTAT. Translation gives CASRVGGLAETLY. The whole CDR3 region reads CASRVGGLAETLYF.

This clone was detected a few times. Mouse germline and gene names are used. The DNA ends 1 residue before the CDR3 does, and the rest of the CDR3 is filled in from the germline J gene. The gene calls are TRBV5 and TRBJ2-7, with 10 bases aligning to TRBD1. V gave up 3 bases and J gave up 3 bases; unmatched junction bases: 2. Germline values: CDR1 LGHNA, CDR2 YNLKQL (reference sequence). The CDR3 covers 14 residues. CDR3 sequence reads: CASSHGQGVYEQYF. The sequenced CDR3 bases are TGTGCCAGCAGCCACGGACAGGGGGTCTATGAACAGTAC.

Remarks on this clone: Mouse germline and gene names are used. The CDR3 goes on 1 residue after the read ends, and that part is filled in from the germline J gene. The rearrangement uses TRBV26 and TRBJ1-1, with D possibly TRBD1 on 6 matching bases. With 3 bases removed from V and 8 bases from J, the gap between germline ends came to 7 bases. CDR3 length: 11 residues. Germline V gene data show CDR1 as KGHPV and CDR2 as FQNQEV (reference sequence). CDR3 protein: CASSLQGEVFF. CDR3 DNA (partial): TGTGCCAGCAGTCTACAGGGTGAAGTCTTC.

A note on this clone: Gene names are mouse gene names. The sequence runs out 1 residue before the end of the CDR3; the remainder is reconstructed from the germline J gene. V and J are TRBV3 and TRBJ2-2, with a tentative D call TRBD1 (6 bases). The germline V gene has CDR1 SNHLY and CDR2 FYNGKV (reference sequence). This CDR3 spans 14 amino acids. Trimming took 4 bases from V and 2 from J, leaving 8 bases between them. The DNA read from the CDR3 is TGTGCCAGCAGCTCTGGACAGAACACCGGGCAGCTCTAC. Translating it yields CASSSGQNTGQLY. The whole CDR3 protein is CASSSGQNTGQLYF.

With respect to this clone: Gene labels here are mouse ones. With the read ending 1 residue before the CDR3 end, the germline J gene is used to fill in that end. This chain joins TRBV26 and TRBJ1-4; D remains ambiguous. Per the germline V gene, CDR1 is KGHPV and CDR2 is FQNQEV (reference sequence). V shed 4 bases and J shed 0 bases, with 6 bases lying between them. The CDR3 has 14 amino acids. CDR3 region: CASSRPISNERLFF. The part of the CDR3 DNA that was read is TGTGCCAGCAGTCGGCCGATTTCCAACGAAAGATTATTT.

Comment on this clone: Here the gene names and germline are mouse. Coverage ceases 1 residue before the CDR3 finishes, and the germline J gene fills in the end. The V and J genes are TRBV26 and TRBJ2-5; TRBD1 agrees at 8 bases. The ends lost 7 bases at V and 5 bases at J; junction bases unmatched: 5. The germline V gene has CDR1 KGHPV and CDR2 FQNQEV (reference sequence). The CDR3 loop spans 13 amino acids. The CDR3 bases that were read are TGTGCCAGCACCCGGGACAGGCGAGACACCCAGTAC. It translates to CASTRDRRDTQY. The full CDR3 protein reads CASTRDRRDTQYF.

Only a few counts were recorded for this clone. Genes and germline are mouse. The sequenced fragment ends 1 residue before the CDR3 boundary, so the rest is inferred from the germline J gene. This chain connects TRBV19 to TRBJ1-4, with D possibly matching TRBD1 (6 bases). The CDR3 contains 14 residues. From germline, CDR1 is FNHDT and CDR2 SITEND (reference sequence). V lost 2 bases and J 3 bases, leaving 8 bases between the germline ends. This chain's CDR3 is CASSMGGPNERLFF. The covered CDR3 bases are TGTGCCAGCAGTATGGGGGGGCCCAACGAAAGATTATTT.

This clone was picked up a small number of times. The germline and genes are mouse ones. The read stops 1 residue short of the end of the CDR3; the missing end is completed from the germline J gene. The rearrangement links TRBV12-2 to TRBJ2-5, with 10 bases that match TRBD2. Trimming at V came to 2 bases and at J to 0 bases, leaving 1 base not matched to a gene. Germline V CDR1 and CDR2: SGHLS, HYDKME. The CDR3 is 15 residues long. The CDR3 loop is CASSPGGANQDTQYF. The CDR3 bases that were read are TGTGCCAGCTCTCCTGGGGGGGCTAACCAAGACACCCAGTAC.

This clone was counted between two and nine times. Gene labels here are mouse ones. The sequenced fragment ends 1 residue before the CDR3 boundary, so the rest is inferred from the germline J gene. Other nucleotide sequences from this sample produce the same CDR3. This chain uses TRBV16 with TRBJ2-7; maybe TRBD1 (6 bases). V gave up 0 bases and J gave up 7 bases, with 7 bases separating them. The CDR3 spans 12 residues. The germline V gene encodes CDR1 SGHSA and CDR2 FRNQAP. CDR3 amino acids: CASSLDRGEQYF. The sequenced CDR3 bases are TGTGCAAGCAGCTTAGATAGGGGGGAACAGTAC.

This clone was seen a handful of times. Germline and genes here are mouse. The read terminates 1 residue before the CDR3 end, so the remaining end is supplied by the germline J gene. V is TRBV26 and J is TRBJ2-2; D gene uncertain. The CDR3 length is 12 residues. V shed 0 bases and J shed 6 bases, with 2 bases lying between them. In germline, CDR1 is KGHPV, CDR2 FQNQEV (reference sequence). The CDR3 region is CASSLSAGQLYF. CDR3 DNA, as far as it was read: TGTGCCAGCAGTCTGTCGGCCGGGCAGCTCTAC.

Notes on this clone: Mouse germline and gene names are used. The read comes to an end 1 residue before the CDR3 does, leaving the germline J gene to fill in the end. This chain uses TRBV31 with TRBJ2-3; 7 bases agree with TRBD2. This CDR3 has 15 amino acids. The germline V gene encodes CDR1 GKSSPN and CDR2 SITVG. J was trimmed by 0 bases and V by 3 bases; bases with no gene match: 6. The sequenced CDR3 bases are TGTGCCTGGAGACTCTGGGGGACTAGTGCAGAAACGCTGTAT. As protein: CAWRLWGTSAETLY. The whole CDR3 is CAWRLWGTSAETLYF.

With regard to this clone: The genes and germline here are from mouse. Sequencing ends 1 residue short of the CDR3 end; the germline J gene provides the rest. The genes are TRBV3 and TRBJ2-1; D call uncertain. CDR3 length: 14 residues. V dropped 1 base and J dropped 3 bases, with 7 bases sitting between them. CDR1 is SNHLY, CDR2 FYNGKV, per germline (reference sequence). CDR3 bases read: TGTGCCAGCAGCTTAGGGTCTGCCTATGCTGAGCAGTTC. Translation gives CASSLGSAYAEQF. The CDR3, in full, reads CASSLGSAYAEQFF.

Notes on this clone: Germline and genes: mouse. The read ends 1 residue shy of where the CDR3 ends; the end is completed using the germline J gene. The chain couples TRBV16 to TRBJ1-1; D is unclear. The CDR3 runs to 12 residues. Trimming cost V 0 bases and J 4 bases, with 3 bases left between them. Germline V CDR1 and CDR2: SGHSA, FRNQAP. The part of the CDR3 DNA that was read is TGTGCAAGCAGCTTAGATAGCACAGAAGTCTTC. Encoded protein: CASSLDSTEVF. The CDR3 reads in full as CASSLDSTEVFF.

A word on this clone: The germline and genes are mouse ones. The CDR3 is cut off 1 residue early in the read; its end comes from the germline J gene. The genes are TRBV26 and TRBJ1-1; D remains ambiguous. CDR1 is KGHPV and CDR2 is FQNQEV in the germline V gene (reference sequence). V lost 4 bases to trimming and J lost 0 bases, with 6 bases between them. This CDR3 comprises 13 residues. The CDR3 spells CASSPRQNTEVFF. The DNA read from the CDR3 is TGTGCCAGCAGTCCCCGACAGAACACAGAAGTCTTC.

About this clone: Genes and germline come from the mouse. The observed sequence ends 1 residue before the CDR3 terminus, with the missing tail filled in from the germline J gene. The chain carries TRBV3 and TRBJ2-4; D gene unclear. Germline lookup yields CDR1 SNHLY and CDR2 FYNGKV (reference sequence). The CDR3 runs 12 residues. Trimming took 3 bases from V and 1 from J, leaving 2 bases between them. The CDR3 is CASSLGQNTLYF. The part of the CDR3 DNA that was read is TGTGCCAGCAGCTTGGGTCAAAACACCTTGTAC.

To note about this clone: Here the gene names and germline are mouse. With the read ending 1 residue before the CDR3 end, the germline J gene is used to fill in that end. V usage is TRBV19 and J usage is TRBJ1-6; 11 nucleotides agree with TRBD1. TRBJ1-6 is assigned to the ORF class and has an uncertain function. CDR1 FNHDT and CDR2 SITEND come from the germline V gene (reference sequence). The CDR3 has 14 amino acids. After removal of 5 bases from V and 7 bases from J, the junction contained 2 bases not matched to a gene. The CDR3 region is CASSRDRGNSPLYF. The CDR3 DNA, read in part, is TGTGCCAGCAGCCGGGACAGGGGGAATTCGCCCCTCTAC.

A note on this clone: Gene and germline names: mouse. With the read ending 1 residue before the CDR3 end, the germline J gene is used to fill in that end. The V call is TRBV14, the J call TRBJ2-7; TRBD2 matches at 8 bases. Germline V gene lookup returns CDR1 SGHDT and CDR2 FRDEAV. The V segment lost 4 bases and the J segment 0 bases; nucleotides outside the gene matches: 6. This CDR3 is 15 amino acids long. This CDR3 reads CASSGGGRDSYEQYF. The covered CDR3 bases are TGTGCCAGCAGTGGGGGGGGCAGGGACTCCTATGAACAGTAC.

This clone was counted only a few times. The listed genes are named as in mouse. From the germline J gene comes the end of the CDR3, since the read stops 1 residue before it. V and J are TRBV12-1 and TRBJ1-2; no firm D call. The CDR3 totals 12 residues. CDR1 is SGHSN, CDR2 HYEKVE, per germline. V lost 0 bases and J 6 bases, leaving 7 bases between the germline ends. CDR3 residues: CASSLQRPDYTF. The sequenced part of the CDR3 DNA is TGTGCCAGCTCTCTCCAAAGACCCGACTACACC. Drawing the rest from reference TRBV12-1 and TRBJ1-2, the complete variable domain is DSGVVQSPRHIIKEKGGRSVLTCIPISGHSNVVWYQQTLGKELKFLIQHYEKVERDKGFLPSRFSVQQFDDYHSEMNMSALELEDSAMYFCASSLQRPDYTFGSGTRLLVI.

In regard to this clone: Gene and germline names: mouse. The read terminates 1 residue ahead of where the CDR3 ends, so the germline J gene completes it. This chain joins TRBV3 and TRBJ1-3; possibly TRBD1 for D (6 bases). V lost 2 bases and J 4 bases, leaving 12 bases between the germline ends. This CDR3 has 15 amino acids. Germline V lookup: CDR1 SNHLY, CDR2 FYNGKV (reference sequence). CDR3 region: CASSLRGALGNTLYF. CDR3 DNA, as far as it was read: TGTGCCAGCAGCTTAAGGGGGGCGCTCGGAAATACGCTCTAT.

A note on this clone: Genes and germline come from the mouse. The read terminates 1 residue ahead of where the CDR3 ends, so the germline J gene completes it. The gene calls are TRBV23 and TRBJ1-2; the table names TRBD1, a call not compared with the DNA. Germline V CDR1 and CDR2: KGHTA, FQNQQP. The CDR3 length is 14 residues. The sequenced CDR3 bases are TGCTCCAGCAGTCAAGGGACAGCAAACTCCGACTACACC. It is translated as CSSSQGTANSDYT. Given in full, the CDR3 is CSSSQGTANSDYTF.